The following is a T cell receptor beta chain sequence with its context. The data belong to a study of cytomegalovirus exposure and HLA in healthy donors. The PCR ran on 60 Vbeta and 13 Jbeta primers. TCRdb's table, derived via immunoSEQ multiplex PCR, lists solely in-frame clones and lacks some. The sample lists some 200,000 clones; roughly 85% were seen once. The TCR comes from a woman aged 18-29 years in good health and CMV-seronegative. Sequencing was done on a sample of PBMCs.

The CDR3 sequence is CASSLSGTYYEQYF. The CDR3 DNA is TGTGCCAGCAGCTTGTCGGGAACGTATTACGAGCAGTACTTC. The rearrangement uses TRBV7-2 and TRBJ2-7, with a possible D match to TRBD2 (5 bases). Per germline, CDR1 SGHTA and CDR2 FQGNSA. The CDR3 is 14 amino acids. V lost 3 bases, J lost 4 bases, and 13 bases lay in between.